The 16 T cell receptor beta chains below all came from one sample that was sequenced in a study of cytomegalovirus exposure and HLA in healthy donors. PCR primers comprised 60 Vbeta and 13 Jbeta primers. Sequenced by immunoSEQ multiplex PCR; TCRdb stores in-frame clones only, minus some. The sample carries around 120,000 clones, 70% to 80% recorded once. The specimen sequenced was PBMCs. These receptors were taken from a woman aged 40-49 years in good health and CMV-seropositive.

This clone came up many times. The V and J genes are TRBV11-2 and TRBJ1-4; 12 bases fit TRBD1. Per the germline V gene, CDR1 is SGHAT and CDR2 is FQNNGV. The CDR3 has 17 amino acids. The junction had 11 bases not matched to a gene; V was cut back by 4 bases and J by 8 bases. This CDR3 is CASSSSAMGTGGEKLFF. DNA of the CDR3: TGTGCCAGCAGCTCTAGTGCCATGGGGACAGGGGGCGAAAAACTGTTTTTT. The full variable domain, completed using reference TRBV11-2 and TRBJ1-4, is EAGVAQSPRYKIIEKRQSVAFWCNPISGHATLYWYQQILGQGPKLLIQFQNNGVVDDSQLPKDRFSAERLKGVDSTLKIQPAKLEDSAVYLCASSSSAMGTGGEKLFFGSGTQLSVL.

About this clone: The same CDR3 is also encoded by other DNA sequences in this sample. The chain uses TRBV5-1 and TRBJ2-5; 11 bases agree with TRBD1. Germline CDR1 and CDR2: SGHRS and YFSETQ. V was pared by 0 bases and J by 5 bases, with 6 bases of the junction left unmatched. This CDR3 is built from 16 residues. The CDR3 nucleotides are TGCGCCAGCAGCTTGGCTGGACAGGGGGCCGGGGAGACCCAGTACTTC. Translated: CASSLAGQGAGETQYF.

This chain connects TRBV4-3 to TRBJ1-2, with D tentatively TRBD1 (6 bases). V shed 0 bases and J shed 7 bases, with 18 bases lying between them. Looked up from germline, CDR1 is LGHNA and CDR2 is YSLEER. The CDR3 contains 16 residues. CDR3 sequence reads: CASSQDLVLTGSGYTF. The CDR3 nucleotides read TGCGCCAGCAGCCAAGATCTGGTGCTGACAGGTTCTGGCTACACCTTC.

The rearrangement joins TRBV6-6 to TRBJ2-5, with 7 bases fitting TRBD1. The CDR3 is 15 residues long. Germline-derived CDR1 and CDR2 are MNHNY and SVGAGI (reference sequence). V shed 5 bases, J shed 1 base, and the junction held 7 bases outside the gene matches. This CDR3 is CASSQQDRAQETQYF. The CDR3 DNA is TGTGCCAGCAGTCAGCAAGACAGGGCCCAAGAGACCCAGTACTTC.

This clone was counted between two and nine times. Here the CDR3 DNA reads TGTGCCAGCAGCCCACGACAGGGGTCGAACACCGGGGAGCTGTTTTTT. Its translation: CASSPRQGSNTGELFF. The genes are TRBV9 and TRBJ2-2, with 8 nucleotides matching TRBD1. CDR3 size: 16 residues. The J segment lost 0 bases and the V segment lost 4 bases, leaving 5 bases of the junction unmatched. CDR1 is SGDLS and CDR2 is YYNGEE in the germline V gene. The full variable domain, completed using reference TRBV9 and TRBJ2-2, is DSGVTQTPKHLITATGQRVTLRCSPRSGDLSVYWYQQSLDQGLQFLIQYYNGEERAKGNILERFSAQQFPDLHSELNLSSLELGDSALYFCASSPRQGSNTGELFFGEGSRLTVL.

A single count supports this clone. The V gene is TRBV9, the J gene TRBJ1-2; 9 bases map to TRBD1. The germline V gene encodes CDR1 SGDLS and CDR2 YYNGEE. Trimming cost V 4 bases and J 5 bases; bases outside gene matches: 9. The CDR3 totals 15 residues. The CDR3 DNA follows: TGTGCCAGCAGCCCCCGGACAGGGGAAGGGTATGGCTACACCTTC. Amino acids: CASSPRTGEGYGYTF.

This clone was detected a few times. The rearrangement links TRBV2 to TRBJ1-1; a possible D gene is TRBD1 (6 bases). V dropped 4 bases and J dropped 4 bases, with 16 bases sitting between them. The germline gives CDR1 SNHLY, CDR2 FYNNEI. The CDR3 extends over 15 amino acids. The CDR3: CASSVMGGGATEAFF. Here the CDR3 DNA reads TGTGCCAGCAGTGTCATGGGGGGGGGCGCCACTGAAGCTTTCTTT.

This chain's CDR3 is CASSPNRVSGEKLFF. CDR3 DNA sequence: TGTGCCAGCAGCCCCAACAGGGTATCCGGTGAAAAACTGTTTTTT. The chain links TRBV5-4 to TRBJ1-4, with a possible D match to TRBD1 (6 bases). CDR3 size: 15 residues. Trimming took off 4 bases at V and 7 bases at J, with 17 bases between the two ends. Germline V gives CDR1 SGHNT, CDR2 YYREEE (reference sequence).

The genes are TRBV5-6 and TRBJ1-2; D is undetermined. CDR1 and CDR2 from the germline V gene are SGHDT and YYEEEE. V dropped 4 bases and J dropped 8 bases, with 18 bases sitting between them. CDR3 length equals 14 residues. DNA for the CDR3: TGTGCCAGCAGCACGCCCTATTCCCAGGCAGGCTACACCTTC. Translating it yields CASSTPYSQAGYTF.

The rearrangement links TRBV4-1 to TRBJ1-2; possible D gene TRBD1, 6 bases. Trimming stripped 6 bases from V and 5 bases from J, with 16 bases between. This CDR3 is 14 amino acids long. CDR1 MGHRA and CDR2 YSYEKL come from the germline V gene. The CDR3 bases are TGCGCCAGCAGGGGGGCGGGGGGAAATTATGGCTACACCTTC. It translates to CASRGAGGNYGYTF.

The V call is TRBV11-1, the J call TRBJ1-1, with D hard to call. Trimming removed 3 bases from V and 5 bases from J, with 10 bases in between. Germline V CDR1 and CDR2: SGHAT, FQDESV (reference sequence). The CDR3 has 13 residues. Here the CDR3 DNA reads TGTGCCAGCAGCTTTGGCCGGGGAACTGAAGCTTTCTTT. Translating it yields CASSFGRGTEAFF.

Turning to this clone: The germline gene is not matched at one end of the junction; a read error may be the cause. The CDR3 reads CASSQRRGNAEAFF. The CDR3 bases are TGTGCCAGCAGCCAGAGAAGGGGGAACGCTGAAGCTTTCTTT. The chain links TRBV7-6 to TRBJ1-1, with a tentative D call TRBD1 (6 bases). The CDR3 contains 14 residues. Germline V gene sequence: CDR1 SGHVS, CDR2 FNYEAQ. Using reference TRBV7-6 and TRBJ1-1 for the parts outside the CDR3, the full variable domain is GAGVSQSPRYKVTKRGQDVALRCDPISGHVSLYWYRQALGQGPEFLTYFNYEAQQDKSGLPNDRFSAERPEGSISTLTIQRTEQRDSAMYRCASSQRRGNAEAFFGQGTRLTVV.

This chain connects TRBV10-3 to TRBJ2-6, with 8 bases matching TRBD1. The CDR3 has 16 residues. Germline assignment: CDR1 ENHRY and CDR2 SYGVKD. V lost 4 bases and J lost 2; bases outside the gene matches: 4. The DNA for the CDR3 is TGTGCCATCAGTGGCAGGGGGCTGACTGGGGCCAACGTCCTGACTTTC. Translated, it gives CAISGRGLTGANVLTF.

The chain is built from TRBV7-2 and TRBJ1-2; D gene uncertain. Trimming took 1 base from V and 7 from J, leaving 7 bases between them. The germline V gene encodes CDR1 SGHTA and CDR2 FQGNSA. CDR3 length equals 12 residues. CDR3 residues: CASSLEGVGYTF. The DNA of the CDR3 is TGTGCCAGCAGCTTAGAGGGAGTTGGCTACACCTTC.

The gene calls are TRBV5-1 and TRBJ2-1; 14 positions match TRBD2. Germline assignment: CDR1 SGHRS and CDR2 YFSETQ. The CDR3 sequence is 15 residues long. V dropped 3 bases and J dropped 6; count of bases not matched to a gene: 2. The CDR3 DNA reads as TGCGCCAGCAGCTCGACTAGCGGGGGGGGCAATGAGCAGTTCTTC. It translates to CASSSTSGGGNEQFF.

This clone has more than one count but fewer than ten. V and J are TRBV4-1 and TRBJ1-1; D not resolved. Looked up from germline, CDR1 is MGHRA and CDR2 is YSYEKL. The CDR3 runs to 15 residues. Trimming removed 4 bases at V and 1 base at J, with 13 bases between. The CDR3, as DNA: TGCGCCAGCAGCCTCCTAGGAGGTGCGAACACTGAAGCTTTCTTT. It encodes CASSLLGGANTEAFF.